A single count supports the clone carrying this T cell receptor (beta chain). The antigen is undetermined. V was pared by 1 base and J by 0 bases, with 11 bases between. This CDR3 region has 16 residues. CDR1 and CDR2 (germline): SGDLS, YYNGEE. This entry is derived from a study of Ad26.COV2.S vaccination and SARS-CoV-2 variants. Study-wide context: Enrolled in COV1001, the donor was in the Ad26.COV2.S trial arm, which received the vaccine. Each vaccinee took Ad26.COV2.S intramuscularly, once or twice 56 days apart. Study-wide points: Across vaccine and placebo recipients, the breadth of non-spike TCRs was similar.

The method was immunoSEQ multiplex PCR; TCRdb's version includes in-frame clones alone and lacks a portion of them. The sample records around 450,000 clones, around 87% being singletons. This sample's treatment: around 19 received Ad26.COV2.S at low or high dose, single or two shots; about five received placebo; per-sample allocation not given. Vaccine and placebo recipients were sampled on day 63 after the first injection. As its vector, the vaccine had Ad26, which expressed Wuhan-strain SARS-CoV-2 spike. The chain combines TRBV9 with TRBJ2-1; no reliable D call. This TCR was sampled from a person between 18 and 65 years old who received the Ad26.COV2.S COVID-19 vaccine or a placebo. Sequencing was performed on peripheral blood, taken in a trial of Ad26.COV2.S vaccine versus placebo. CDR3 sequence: CASSVPGSSSYNEQFF. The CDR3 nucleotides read TGTGCCAGCAGCGTACCAGGCAGTAGCTCCTACAATGAGCAGTTCTTC.